This is a list of T cell receptor beta chains from one sample in a study of blood T cell repertoires in COVID-19. TCRdb keeps only in-frame clones here, not all; method: immunoSEQ multiplex PCR. The sample contains roughly 60,000 clones, approximately 83% of which appear only once. Source material: peripheral blood. The origin of the receptors is a man between 35 and 55 years old with acute or convalescent COVID-19. CDR3s include the opening cysteine and the closing phenylalanine or tryptophan. Fields, in order: V gene, CDR3 protein.

v_call: TRBV5-6
cdr3_aa: CASSPQVVGEQYF

v_call: TRBV24-1
cdr3_aa: CATSATGQAAYEQYF

v_call: TRBV7-2
cdr3_aa: CASSLRRTGMNTEAFF

v_call: TRBV11-2
cdr3_aa: CASSLGPGNYGYTF

v_call: TRBV19
cdr3_aa: CASSMGTGRSRNTIYF

v_call: TRBV6-5
cdr3_aa: CASSSRQAHQPQHF

v_call: TRBV5-1
cdr3_aa: CASSLGQQNSPLHF

v_call: TRBV29-1
cdr3_aa: CSGSGGPREAFF

v_call: TRBV30
cdr3_aa: CAWSLREEVYF

v_call: TRBV12-3/TRBV12-4
cdr3_aa: CACRGTGWDGYTF

v_call: TRBV6-5
cdr3_aa: CASKQGITLNTEAFF

v_call: TRBV11-3
cdr3_aa: CASSLDLAGARGNTIYF

v_call: TRBV9
cdr3_aa: CASSVLGQPGEKLFF

v_call: TRBV30
cdr3_aa: CAWSLQGSSSGNTIYF

v_call: TRBV5-1
cdr3_aa: CASRAGQGLYSPLHF

v_call: TRBV9
cdr3_aa: CASSGRDRRDSPLHF